This entry concerns a single TCR beta chain. Blood specimens came from baseline, cycle 4 day 1, and cycle 7 day 1. The data were taken from a study of OX40 agonist ivuxolimab in advanced cancers. Study summary: Prior therapy, whether anti-PD-1, anti-PD-L1 or anti-CTLA-4, was allowed, and approximately 40% had some. Partial responses were achieved by three patients: one hepatocellular carcinoma, two cutaneous melanoma.

Trimming stripped 3 bases from V and 1 base from J, with 9 bases between. The CDR3 extends over 14 amino acids. CDR1 is LNHDA, CDR2 SQIVND, per germline (reference sequence). Profiled with immunoSEQ multiplex PCR; TCRdb holds only in-frame clones, not every one. The data hold over 60,000 clones, with approximately 90% observed a single time. This specimen consisted of CD4+ or CD8+ T cells sorted from blood, obtained in a trial of the OX40 agonist ivuxolimab. This receptor was obtained from an adult with an advanced solid tumor such as melanoma, head and neck, liver or kidney cancer. The chain joins TRBV19 to TRBJ1-2; D is possibly TRBD1 (6 bases). CDR3 in DNA: TGTGCCAGTAGTATGCTGGACAGTAACTATGGCTACACCTTC. It codes for CASSMLDSNYGYTF.